This TCR beta chain comes out of a study of CD8+CD57+ T cells in acquired aplastic anemia. Study at large: Sorted CD4+ and CD8+ cells gave an average of approximately 3.4 ug of DNA.

CDR3 and TCR beta VDJ profiling relied on genomic DNA as the template. One entry per CDR3 protein results from TCRdb running MiXCR on the reads. This sample yields around 50,000 distinct CDR3 sequences, of which around 60% are seen a single time; around 15% belongs to the top ten. As concerns this clonotype: Its antigen is currently unknown.

V lost 3 bases and J 8 bases, leaving 10 bases between the germline ends. This CDR3 spans 11 amino acids. Germline CDR1 DFQATT, CDR2 SNEGSKA (reference sequence). Findings of the study overall: Patients had twenty-nine CD8+ CDR3 sequences in common with controls (the shared set).

Those patients picked for sequencing had displayed CD8+CD57+ cell expansion on flow cytometry. All patients had severe acquired aplastic anemia. The chain carries TRBV20-1 and TRBJ1-1; D remains ambiguous. The source material was sorted CD4+, CD8+, or CD8+CD57+ T cells (not recorded which) from PBMCs. This sequence was found in a human donor with aplastic anemia. For the CDR3, the DNA is TGCAGTGCTAGTGGGGAGAGCGAAGCTTTCTTT. The encoded protein is CSASGESEAFF.